The sequence of this T cell receptor beta chain was determined in a study of blood T cells in healthy people across ages. Study-wide points: CMV status of donors was not determined, possibly confounding expanded clonotype changes.

About this clonotype: What it binds is unknown. The junction shows a germline mismatch at one end, possibly a read error.

The CDR3 consists of 15 residues. Germline CDR1 and CDR2: SGDLS and YYNGEE. Sample-barcoded 5' priming and a J-beta primer mix drove a second PCR of about 6 to 11 cycles. Every cDNA was tagged by a template-switch adaptor with 12 random nucleotides. TCRdb re-derived calls from the 5' RACE reads in MiXCR, one entry per CDR3 protein. The sample consists of 1.5 million to 2 million distinct CDR3 sequences, 25% to 30% of them appearing once. The sequence was obtained from a woman aged 30 to 39 in good health. Sequencing was carried out using blood. The genes are TRBV9 and TRBJ1-1, with D unresolved. The DNA of the CDR3 is TGTGTCAGCAGCGCGGGCAGGACCAAAAACACTGAAGCTTTCTTT. Translating it yields CVSSAGRTKNTEAFF.